This TCR beta chain was sequenced for a study of blood T cell repertoires in COVID-19. Germline assignment: CDR1 MDHEN and CDR2 SYDVKM. The V gene lost 6 bases and the J gene lost 3 bases, with 11 bases spanning the gap. This CDR3 contains 13 residues. Sequencing was performed with immunoSEQ multiplex PCR; in TCRdb, only in-frame clones are kept and a portion is missing. This repertoire shows 150,000 to 250,000 clones, roughly four fifths found once; its top ten account for over 9.5%. The sequence came from a man aged 35 to 55 who had recovered from COVID-19. Source material: PBMCs or T cells enriched from blood (not recorded which). The chain has TRBV28 and TRBJ1-2; a weak D match, TRBD1 (6 bases). CDR3 DNA sequence: TGTGCCAGCAGGACAGGCGATTACTATGGCTACACCTTC. Protein: CASRTGDYYGYTF.